The clone carrying this T cell receptor beta chain was counted once. What it binds is unknown. The CDR3 has 15 residues. Germline-derived CDR1 and CDR2 are GTSNPN and SVGIG (reference sequence). Trimming cost V 1 base and J 9 bases; bases outside gene matches: 4. The data stem from a study of cytomegalovirus exposure and HLA in healthy donors. Study results and caveats: According to a later analysis, donors in an Asian-associated ancestry cluster reportedly had fewer N-insertions than the 666-donor mean.

The PCR contained 60 Vbeta and 13 Jbeta primers. TCRdb's copy holds only in-frame clones and misses some; the assay was immunoSEQ multiplex PCR. The sample contains under 200,000 clones, more than 60% of which appear only once. Sequencing used PBMCs. The receptor comes from a middle-aged woman in good health and CMV-seropositive. The gene calls are TRBV30 and TRBJ2-1, with TRBD2 matching over 15 bases. The CDR3 sequence: CAWSEGLAGGSEQFF. CDR3 DNA sequence: TGTGCCTGGAGTGAGGGACTAGCGGGAGGAAGTGAGCAGTTCTTC.